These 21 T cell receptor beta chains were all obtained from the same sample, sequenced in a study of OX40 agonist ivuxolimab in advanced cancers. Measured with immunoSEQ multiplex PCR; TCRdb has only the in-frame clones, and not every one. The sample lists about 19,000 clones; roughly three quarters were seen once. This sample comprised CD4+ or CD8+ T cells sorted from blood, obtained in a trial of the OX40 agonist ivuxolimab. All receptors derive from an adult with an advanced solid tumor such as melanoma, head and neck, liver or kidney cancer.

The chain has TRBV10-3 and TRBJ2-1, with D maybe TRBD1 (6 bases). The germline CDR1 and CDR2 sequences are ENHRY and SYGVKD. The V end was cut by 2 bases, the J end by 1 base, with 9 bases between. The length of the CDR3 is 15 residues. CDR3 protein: CAISEEDSSYNEQFF. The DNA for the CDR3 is TGTGCCATCAGTGAGGAGGACAGTTCCTACAATGAGCAGTTCTTC.

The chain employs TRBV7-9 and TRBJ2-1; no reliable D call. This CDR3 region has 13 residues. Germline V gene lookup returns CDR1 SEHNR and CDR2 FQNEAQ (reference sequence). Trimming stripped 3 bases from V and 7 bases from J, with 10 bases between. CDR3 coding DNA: TGTGCCAGCAGCTTTGTGGAACGAAATGAGCAGTTCTTC. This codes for CASSFVERNEQFF.

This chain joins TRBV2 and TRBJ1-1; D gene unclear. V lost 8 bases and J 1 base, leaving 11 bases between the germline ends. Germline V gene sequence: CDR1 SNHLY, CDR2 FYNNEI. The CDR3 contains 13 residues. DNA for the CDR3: TGTGCCAGCCGGGCCCCGGGGAACACTGAAGCTTTCTTT. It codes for CASRAPGNTEAFF.

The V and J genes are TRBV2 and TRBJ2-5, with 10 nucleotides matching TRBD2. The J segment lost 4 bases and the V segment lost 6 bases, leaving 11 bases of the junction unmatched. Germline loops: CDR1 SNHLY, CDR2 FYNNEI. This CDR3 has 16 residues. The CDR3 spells CASSGPSGGPRETQYF. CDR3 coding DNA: TGTGCCAGCAGCGGCCCTAGCGGGGGACCGCGAGAGACCCAGTACTTC.

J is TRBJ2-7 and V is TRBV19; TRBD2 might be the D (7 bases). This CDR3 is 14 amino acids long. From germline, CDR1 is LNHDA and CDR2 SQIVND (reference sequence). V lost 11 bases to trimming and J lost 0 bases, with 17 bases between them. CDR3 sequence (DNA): TGTGCCTCCACCCAAGGGGGGGGCTCCTACGAGCAGTACTTC. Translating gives CASTQGGGSYEQYF.

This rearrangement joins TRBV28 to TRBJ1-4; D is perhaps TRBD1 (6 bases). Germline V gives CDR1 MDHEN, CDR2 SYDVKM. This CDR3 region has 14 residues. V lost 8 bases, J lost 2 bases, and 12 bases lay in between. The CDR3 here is CASAVQGTNEKLFF. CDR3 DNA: TGTGCCAGCGCAGTACAGGGCACTAATGAAAAACTGTTTTTT.

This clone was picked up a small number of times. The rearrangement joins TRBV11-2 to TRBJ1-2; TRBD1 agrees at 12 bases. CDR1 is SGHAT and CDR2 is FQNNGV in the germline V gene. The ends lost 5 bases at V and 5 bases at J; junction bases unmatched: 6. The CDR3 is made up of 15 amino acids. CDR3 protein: CASSTGTGGGYGYTF. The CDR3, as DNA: TGTGCCAGCAGCACTGGGACAGGGGGCGGTTATGGCTACACCTTC.

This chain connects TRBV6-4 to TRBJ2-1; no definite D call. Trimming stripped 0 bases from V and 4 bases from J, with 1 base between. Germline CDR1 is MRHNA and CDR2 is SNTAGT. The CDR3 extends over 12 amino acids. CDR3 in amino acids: CASSDSYNEQFF. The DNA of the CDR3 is TGTGCCAGCAGTGACTCGTACAATGAGCAGTTCTTC.

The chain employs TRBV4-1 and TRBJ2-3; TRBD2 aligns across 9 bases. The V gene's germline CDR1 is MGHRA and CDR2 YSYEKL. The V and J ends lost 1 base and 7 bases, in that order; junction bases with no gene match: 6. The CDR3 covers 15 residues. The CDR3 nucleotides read TGCGCCAGCAGCCAAGCAGCGGGAGGTTCGTATACGCAGTATTTT. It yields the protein CASSQAAGGSYTQYF.

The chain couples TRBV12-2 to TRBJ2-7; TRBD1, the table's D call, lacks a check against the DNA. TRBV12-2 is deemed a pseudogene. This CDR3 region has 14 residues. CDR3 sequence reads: CASRLACGLNEQYF. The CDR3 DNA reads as TGTGCAAGTCGCTTAGCGTGTGGGCTCAACGAGCAGTACTTC.

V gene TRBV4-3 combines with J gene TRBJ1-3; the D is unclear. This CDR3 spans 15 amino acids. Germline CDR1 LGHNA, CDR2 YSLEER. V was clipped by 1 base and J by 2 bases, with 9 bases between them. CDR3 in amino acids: CASSQGGSPGNTIYF. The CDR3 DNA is TGCGCCAGCAGCCAAGGGGGTTCGCCTGGAAACACCATATATTTT.

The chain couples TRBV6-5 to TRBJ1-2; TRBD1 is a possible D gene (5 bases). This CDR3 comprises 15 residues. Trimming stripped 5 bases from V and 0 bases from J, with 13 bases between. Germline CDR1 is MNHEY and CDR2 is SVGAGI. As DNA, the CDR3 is TGTGCCAGCAGTGTAAGGGACGGAGCTAACTATGGCTACACCTTC. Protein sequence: CASSVRDGANYGYTF.

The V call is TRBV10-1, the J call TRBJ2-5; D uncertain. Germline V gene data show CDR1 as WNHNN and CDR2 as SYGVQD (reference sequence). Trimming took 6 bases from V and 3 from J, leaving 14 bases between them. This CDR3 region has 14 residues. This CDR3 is CASSQRTTKETQYF. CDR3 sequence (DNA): TGCGCCAGCAGCCAACGTACGACAAAAGAGACCCAGTACTTC.

The CDR3 sequence is CASGNTDTQYF. DNA for the CDR3: TGTGCCAGCGGCAACACAGATACGCAGTATTTT. The rearrangement joins TRBV7-9 to TRBJ2-3; D is unresolved. Germline assignment: CDR1 SEHNR and CDR2 FQNEAQ (reference sequence). V gave up 8 bases and J gave up 2 bases, with 5 bases separating them. The CDR3 is made up of 11 amino acids.

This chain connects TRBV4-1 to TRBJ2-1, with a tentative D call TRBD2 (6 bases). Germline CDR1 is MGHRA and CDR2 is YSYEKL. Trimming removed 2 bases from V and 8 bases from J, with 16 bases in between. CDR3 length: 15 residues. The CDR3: CASSQSTGLEDEQFF. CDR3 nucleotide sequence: TGCGCCAGCAGCCAATCTACGGGACTGGAGGATGAGCAGTTCTTC.

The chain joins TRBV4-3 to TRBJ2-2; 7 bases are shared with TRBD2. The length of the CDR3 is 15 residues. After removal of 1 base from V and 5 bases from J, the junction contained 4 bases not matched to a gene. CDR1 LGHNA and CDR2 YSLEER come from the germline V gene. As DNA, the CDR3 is TGCGCCAGCAGCCAAGGTCCCGGGGGGACCGGGGAGCTGTTTTTT. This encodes CASSQGPGGTGELFF.

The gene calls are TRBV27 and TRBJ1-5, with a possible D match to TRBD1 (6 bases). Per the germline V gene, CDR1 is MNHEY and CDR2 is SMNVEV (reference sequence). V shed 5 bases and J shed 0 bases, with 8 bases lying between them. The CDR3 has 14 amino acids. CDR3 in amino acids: CASSEGDSNQPQHF. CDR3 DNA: TGTGCCAGCAGTGAGGGGGATAGCAATCAGCCCCAGCATTTT.

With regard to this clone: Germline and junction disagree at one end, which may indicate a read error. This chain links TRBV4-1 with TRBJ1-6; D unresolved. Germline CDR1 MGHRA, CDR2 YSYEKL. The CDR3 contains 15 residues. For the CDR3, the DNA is TGTGCCAGCAGCCAAGATCCCCAGCCCAATTCACCCCTCCACTTT. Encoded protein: CASSQDPQPNSPLHF.

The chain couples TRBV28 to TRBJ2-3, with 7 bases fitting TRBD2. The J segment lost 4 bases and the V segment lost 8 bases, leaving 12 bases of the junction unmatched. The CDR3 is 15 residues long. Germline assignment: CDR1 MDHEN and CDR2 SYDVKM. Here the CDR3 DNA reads TGTGCCAGCTCCCTTACCGGACTAGTTTCAGATACGCAGTATTTT. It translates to CASSLTGLVSDTQYF.

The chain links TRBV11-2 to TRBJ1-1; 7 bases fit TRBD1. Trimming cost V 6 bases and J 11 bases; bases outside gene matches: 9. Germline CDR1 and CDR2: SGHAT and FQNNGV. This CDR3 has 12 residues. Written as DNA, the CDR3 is TGTGCCAGCAGACGACAGGGTTCCGAGGCTTTCTTT. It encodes CASRRQGSEAFF.

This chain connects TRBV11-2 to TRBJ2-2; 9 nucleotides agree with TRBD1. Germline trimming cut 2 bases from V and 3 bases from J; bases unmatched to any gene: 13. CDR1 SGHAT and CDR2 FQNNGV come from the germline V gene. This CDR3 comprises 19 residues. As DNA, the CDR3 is TGTGCCAGCAGCTTACCCCGGACAGGGGTCATATTATACACCGGGGAGCTGTTTTTT. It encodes CASSLPRTGVILYTGELFF.